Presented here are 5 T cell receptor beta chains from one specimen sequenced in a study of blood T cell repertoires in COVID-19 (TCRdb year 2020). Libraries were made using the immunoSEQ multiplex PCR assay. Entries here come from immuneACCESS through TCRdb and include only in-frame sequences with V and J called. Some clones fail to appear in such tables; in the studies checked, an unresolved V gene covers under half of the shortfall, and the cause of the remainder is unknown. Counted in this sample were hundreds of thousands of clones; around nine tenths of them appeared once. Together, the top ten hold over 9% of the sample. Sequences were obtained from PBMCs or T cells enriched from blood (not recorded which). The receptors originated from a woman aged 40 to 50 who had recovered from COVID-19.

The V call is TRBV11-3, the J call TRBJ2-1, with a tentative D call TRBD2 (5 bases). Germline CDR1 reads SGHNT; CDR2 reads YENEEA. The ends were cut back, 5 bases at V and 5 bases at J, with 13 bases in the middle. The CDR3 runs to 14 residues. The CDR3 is CASSLGLTHNEQFF. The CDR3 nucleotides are TGTGCCAGCAGCCTAGGACTGACTCACAATGAGCAGTTCTTC.

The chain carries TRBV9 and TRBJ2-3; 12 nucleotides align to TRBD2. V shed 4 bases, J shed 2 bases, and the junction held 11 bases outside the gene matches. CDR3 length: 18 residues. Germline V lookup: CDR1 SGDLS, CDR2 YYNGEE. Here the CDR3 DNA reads TGTGCCAGCAGCCTCCTAGCGGGGGGGCGGGTGGACACAGATACGCAGTATTTT. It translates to CASSLLAGGRVDTDTQYF.

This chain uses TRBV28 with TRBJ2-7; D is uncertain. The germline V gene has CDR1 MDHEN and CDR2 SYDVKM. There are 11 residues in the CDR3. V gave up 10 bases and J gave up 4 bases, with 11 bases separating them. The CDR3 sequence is CATLREYEQYF. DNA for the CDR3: TGTGCCACCCTAAGAGAGTACGAGCAGTACTTC. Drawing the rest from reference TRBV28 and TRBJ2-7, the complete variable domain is DVKVTQSSRYLVKRTGEKVFLECVQDMDHENMFWYRQDPGLGLRLIYFSYDVKMKEKGDIPEGYSVSREKKERFSLILESASTNQTSMYLCATLREYEQYFGPGTRLTVT.

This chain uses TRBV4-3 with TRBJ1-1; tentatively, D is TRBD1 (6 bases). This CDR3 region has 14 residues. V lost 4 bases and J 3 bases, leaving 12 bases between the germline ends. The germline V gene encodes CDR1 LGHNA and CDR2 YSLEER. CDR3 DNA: TGCGCCAGCAGCCTCGAGGGGGATTACACTGAAGCTTTCTTT. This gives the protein CASSLEGDYTEAFF.

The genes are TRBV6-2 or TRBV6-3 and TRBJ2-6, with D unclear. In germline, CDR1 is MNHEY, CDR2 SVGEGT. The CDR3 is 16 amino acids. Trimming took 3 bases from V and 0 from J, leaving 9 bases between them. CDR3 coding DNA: TGTGCCAGCAGTTATTACGTCAGCTCTGGGGCCAACGTCCTGACTTTC. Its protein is CASSYYVSSGANVLTF.